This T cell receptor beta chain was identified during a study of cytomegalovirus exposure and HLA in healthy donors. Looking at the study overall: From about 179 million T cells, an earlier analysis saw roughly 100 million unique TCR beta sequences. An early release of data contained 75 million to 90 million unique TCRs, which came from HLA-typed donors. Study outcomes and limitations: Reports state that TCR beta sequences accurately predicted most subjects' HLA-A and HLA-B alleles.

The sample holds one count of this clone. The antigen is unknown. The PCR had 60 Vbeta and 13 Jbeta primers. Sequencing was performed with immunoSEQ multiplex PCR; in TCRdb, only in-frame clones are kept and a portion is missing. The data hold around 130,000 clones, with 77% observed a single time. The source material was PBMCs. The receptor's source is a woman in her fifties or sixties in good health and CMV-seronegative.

The CDR3 nucleotides are TGCGCCAGCAGCCAGACGACACAGGCCCGGACAAACTATGGCTACACCTTC. As protein: CASSQTTQARTNYGYTF. The rearrangement joins TRBV4-1 to TRBJ1-2; D might be TRBD1 (5 bases). This CDR3 spans 17 amino acids. V was shortened by 3 bases and J by 2 bases, with 19 bases between the two germline ends. CDR1 is MGHRA, CDR2 YSYEKL, per germline.